This T cell receptor (beta chain) was recorded in a study of blood T cell repertoires in COVID-19. Study as a whole: There were acute and convalescent COVID-19 samples, and they came from the United States, Italy and Spain. T cells, B-cell-depleted T cells, or PBMCs provided the cDNA or gDNA that served as material.

The germline gives CDR1 SGHRS, CDR2 YFSETQ. The CDR3 sequence is 14 residues long. Losses at the gene ends were 3 bases for V and 2 bases for J; bases not matched to a gene: 3. In regard to this clone: Other DNA sequences within the sample encode an identical CDR3.

Original processing methods: Estimated nucleated cell counts came from reference gene primer amplification. This table comes from immunoSEQ multiplex PCR, and its TCRdb copy is limited to in-frame clones, with some not included. V, J and clone size derive from that table, while D and trimming were established from the DNA sequence. Of approximately 260,000 clones listed, roughly 82% are singletons. The source of this sequence is a woman older than 75 with active or convalescent COVID-19. Sequences were obtained from peripheral blood. The V and J genes are TRBV5-1 and TRBJ2-7; 9 bases match TRBD1. In DNA, the CDR3 is TGCGCCAGCAGCTCGGGACAGGGCGCCTACGAGCAGTACTTC. Translated, it gives CASSSGQGAYEQYF.